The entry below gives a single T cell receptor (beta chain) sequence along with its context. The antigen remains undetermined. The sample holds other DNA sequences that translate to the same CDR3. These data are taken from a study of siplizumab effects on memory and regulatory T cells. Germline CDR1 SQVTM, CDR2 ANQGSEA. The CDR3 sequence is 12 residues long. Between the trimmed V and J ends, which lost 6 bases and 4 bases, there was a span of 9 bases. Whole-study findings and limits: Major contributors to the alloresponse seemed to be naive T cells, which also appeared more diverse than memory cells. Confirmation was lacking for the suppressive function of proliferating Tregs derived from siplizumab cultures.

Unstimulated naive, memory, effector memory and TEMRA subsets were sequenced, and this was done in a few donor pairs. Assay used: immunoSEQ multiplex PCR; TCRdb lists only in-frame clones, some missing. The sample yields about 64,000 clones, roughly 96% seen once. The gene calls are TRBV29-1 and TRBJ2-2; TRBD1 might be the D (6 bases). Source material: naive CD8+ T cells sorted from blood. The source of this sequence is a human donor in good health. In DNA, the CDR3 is TGCAGCGTACAGGGTGGCACCGGGGAGCTGTTTTTT. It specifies CSVQGGTGELFF.